These T cell receptor beta chains were read from a single sample in a study of T cell responses to AZD1222 COVID-19 vaccine. Method: immunoSEQ multiplex PCR; TCRdb's copy keeps in-frame clones and lacks some. The data hold some 130,000 clones, with around 93% observed a single time. The sample consisted of peripheral blood, taken 28 days after the second AZD1222 dose. These receptors were taken from an adult who received the AZD1222 COVID-19 vaccine. Each CDR3 is given with its conserved first and last residue. D genes are given only for firm matches. Some rows mark clone size as missing; the rest say once, few, many or name a class of expanded clone.

cdr3_length	d_call	v_call	clone_size	j_call	cdr3_nt	cdr3_aa
17	TRBD1	TRBV11-3	.	TRBJ1-6	TGTGCCAGCAGCGTTCGGACAGGCAGCTCCTATAATTCACCCCTCCACTTT	CASSVRTGSSYNSPLHF
15	.	TRBV19	.	TRBJ1-1	TGTGCCAGTAGTATGCTCAGGTACGAGGACACTGAAGCTTTCTTT	CASSMLRYEDTEAFF
14	.	TRBV6-5	few	TRBJ1-1	TGTGCCAGCAGTTACTCCAAGGGTGGCACTGAAGCTTTCTTT	CASSYSKGGTEAFF
13	.	TRBV3-1/TRBV3-2	.	TRBJ2-7	TGTGCCAGCAGCCAGTTTACCCCGGGGGAGCAGTACTTC	CASSQFTPGEQYF
13	.	TRBV30	.	TRBJ1-5	TGTGCCTGGAGCGGGACGGACAATCAGCCCCAGCATTTT	CAWSGTDNQPQHF
17	.	TRBV2	.	TRBJ2-7	TGTGCCAGCAGTGGCTCCCTCGTGGGGGGGGCCGGCTACGAGCAGTACTTC	CASSGSLVGGAGYEQYF
14	.	TRBV7-2	.	TRBJ1-5	TGTGCCAGCAGCTTAGTTCCGTCAAATCAGCCCCAGCATTTT	CASSLVPSNQPQHF
14	.	TRBV5-1	.	TRBJ1-4	TGCGCCAGCAGATCGGAGGCAACTAATGAAAAACTGTTTTTT	CASRSEATNEKLFF
11	.	TRBV19	.	TRBJ2-7	TGTGCCAGTAGTATTGGAGCGGAGCAGTACTTC	CASSIGAEQYF
16	.	TRBV7-3	.	TRBJ2-1	TGTGCCAGCAGCTTAAGTGCCCAGGAGCTCGTCTATGAGCAGTTCTTC	CASSLSAQELVYEQFF
15	.	TRBV9	.	TRBJ2-3	TGTGCCAGCAGCGTAGAATCAGGGCCGCCCGATACGCAGTATTTT	CASSVESGPPDTQYF
13	.	TRBV30	.	TRBJ1-5	TGTGCCTGGAGCCGGGACACCGATCAGCCCCAGCATTTT	CAWSRDTDQPQHF
14	.	TRBV6-6	.	TRBJ2-3	TGTGCCAGCAGTTACGGACAGAACCCAGATACGCAGTATTTT	CASSYGQNPDTQYF
13	.	TRBV12-5	.	TRBJ2-7	TGTGCTAGTTCCGGCCTACCCTCCTACGAGCAGTACTTC	CASSGLPSYEQYF
15	.	TRBV5-1	.	TRBJ2-7	TGCGCCAGCAGCTTAGTCGGACTTGGCTCCTACGAGCAGTACTTC	CASSLVGLGSYEQYF
13	.	TRBV3-1/TRBV3-2	few	TRBJ1-1	TGTGCCAGCAGCCAGAGTTGGGACGCTGAAGCTTTCTTT	CASSQSWDAEAFF
15	TRBD1	TRBV16	.	TRBJ1-3	TGTGCCAGCAGCCCCGGGACAGGGGGTGGAAACACCATATATTTT	CASSPGTGGGNTIYF
14	TRBD2	TRBV6-5	.	TRBJ2-1	TGTGCCATCCATAGCGGGGATACCTACAATGAGCAGTTCTTC	CAIHSGDTYNEQFF
15	.	TRBV11-3	.	TRBJ1-3	TGTGCCAGCAGCCCCTTTGCGGAGACTGGAAACACCATATATTTT	CASSPFAETGNTIYF
14	.	TRBV9	.	TRBJ1-3	TGTGCCAGCAGCAGGAGGGCCCTTGGAAACACCATATATTTT	CASSRRALGNTIYF
14	.	TRBV7-2	.	TRBJ2-1	TGTGCCAGCAGCTCGGAGACTGGGAACAATGAGCAGTTCTTC	CASSSETGNNEQFF
13	TRBD2	TRBV3-1/TRBV3-2	.	TRBJ2-7	TGTGCCAGCAGCCGCGGACTAGCCGACGAGCAGTACTTC	CASSRGLADEQYF
17	TRBD1	TRBV18	.	TRBJ1-1	TGTGCCAGCTCACCTTATCCTCCGGACAGGTCTAACACTGAAGCTTTCTTT	CASSPYPPDRSNTEAFF
18	TRBD2	TRBV4-2	.	TRBJ2-1	TGTGCCAGCAGCCAAGATTTGGCCCTAACGGGGGGGCCCAATGAGCAGTTCTTC	CASSQDLALTGGPNEQFF
17	.	TRBV19	.	TRBJ2-5	TGTGCCATCCCTTCAACGAGGATTTTGAAAGTACAAGAGACCCAGTACTTC	CAIPSTRILKVQETQYF
15	.	TRBV27	.	TRBJ1-1	TGTGCCAGCAGTTTTGGGGCAGGGCTCGGCACTGAAGCTTTCTTT	CASSFGAGLGTEAFF
13	.	TRBV19	.	TRBJ1-1	TGTGCCAGCAAAGTAATTGGGTACACTGAAGCTTTCTTT	CASKVIGYTEAFF
14	TRBD1	TRBV19	.	TRBJ1-2	TGTGCCAGTATGGGGGACAGGGGTAACTATGGCTACACCTTC	CASMGDRGNYGYTF
16	.	TRBV2	few	TRBJ1-6	TGTGCCAGCAGGTCCCCCCCAGGGGTTTATAATTCACCCCTCCACTTT	CASRSPPGVYNSPLHF
17	TRBD1	TRBV11-3	.	TRBJ2-1	TGTGCCAGCAGCTTGGGATCCGGGACAGGGGCTTCCAATGAGCAGTTCTTC	CASSLGSGTGASNEQFF
14	.	TRBV6-2/TRBV6-3	once	TRBJ2-7	TGTGCCAGCAGTAACACAGGGTGGTCCTACGAGCAGTACTTC	CASSNTGWSYEQYF
16	.	TRBV7-6	.	TRBJ2-7	TGTGCCAGCAGCACCAGCACAGGGCCCTCTCCCTACGAGCAGTACTTC	CASSTSTGPSPYEQYF
15	.	TRBV19	.	TRBJ1-5	TGTGCCAGTACTCGGGCAGCCAATAGCAATCAGCCCCAGCATTTT	CASTRAANSNQPQHF
14	.	TRBV6-5	.	TRBJ1-2	TGTGCCAGCAGTCCCCCGGGGGGGCGCAGTGGCTACACCTTC	CASSPPGGRSGYTF
15	TRBD1	TRBV30	.	TRBJ1-1	TGTGCCTGGAGTCGACTGACAGGGCCACACACTGAAGCTTTCTTT	CAWSRLTGPHTEAFF
12	.	TRBV7-9	.	TRBJ1-5	TGTGCCAGCAGCTTAGTAGGGCAGCCCCAGCATTTT	CASSLVGQPQHF
15	.	TRBV30	.	TRBJ2-3	TGTGCCTGGAGTGAGGCGATCGGTGTCACAGATACGCAGTATTTT	CAWSEAIGVTDTQYF
14	.	TRBV2	.	TRBJ2-7	TGTGCCAGCAGCTACAGGAGGGGGTCCTACGAGCAGTACTTC	CASSYRRGSYEQYF
15	.	TRBV6-2/TRBV6-3	once	TRBJ1-1	TGTGCCAGCAGTGGTAAACAGGGATTGAACACTGAAGCTTTCTTT	CASSGKQGLNTEAFF
15	.	TRBV19	once	TRBJ2-7	TGTGCCAGTAGTATAGCATCAGGGGACTCCTACGAGCAGTACTTC	CASSIASGDSYEQYF
13	.	TRBV20-1	.	TRBJ1-3	TGCAGTGCTAGTGTGCTCTCTGGAAACACCATATATTTT	CSASVLSGNTIYF
16	.	TRBV9	once	TRBJ1-5	TGTGCCAGCAGCGTACGAAGACCCTCTAGCAATCAGCCCCAGCATTTT	CASSVRRPSSNQPQHF
14	TRBD1	TRBV5-4	.	TRBJ2-5	TGTGCCAGCAGCTTGGACAGGGGAAGAGAGACCCAGTACTTC	CASSLDRGRETQYF
17	TRBD2	TRBV2	.	TRBJ2-7	TGTGCCAGCCAAAGGGAGGTCCTAGCGGGGGTTACCTACGAGCAGTACTTC	CASQREVLAGVTYEQYF
12	.	TRBV12-3/TRBV12-4	.	TRBJ1-1	TGTGCCAGCAGCCGCATAACCACTGAAGCTTTCTTT	CASSRITTEAFF
13	.	TRBV4-3	.	TRBJ2-1	TGCGCCAGCAGCATGTGGCGGTCTGGGGAGCAGTTCTTC	CASSMWRSGEQFF
15	.	TRBV3-1/TRBV3-2	.	TRBJ2-2	TGTGCCAGCAGCCAATGGAGGTCAGGGTTCGGGGAGCTGTTTTTT	CASSQWRSGFGELFF